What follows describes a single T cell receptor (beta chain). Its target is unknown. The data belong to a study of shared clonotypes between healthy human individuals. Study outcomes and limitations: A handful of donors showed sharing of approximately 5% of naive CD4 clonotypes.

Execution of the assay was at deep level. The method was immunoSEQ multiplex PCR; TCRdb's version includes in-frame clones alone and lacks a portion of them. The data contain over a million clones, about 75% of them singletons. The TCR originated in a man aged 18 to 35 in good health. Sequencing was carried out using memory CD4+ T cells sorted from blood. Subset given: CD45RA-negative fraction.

CDR3 in DNA: TGTGCCAGCGGACGGGTCGGGGGCACCGGGGAGCTGTTTTTT. Protein product: CASGRVGGTGELFF. The chain combines TRBV2 with TRBJ2-2; weak D call: TRBD2 (6 bases). V lost 8 bases, J lost 4 bases, and 14 bases lay in between. CDR1 and CDR2 from the germline V gene are SNHLY and FYNNEI. CDR3 length: 14 residues.